The 16 T cell receptor beta chains below were found in one sample sequenced in a study of cytomegalovirus exposure and HLA in healthy donors. Primers for the PCR totalled 60 Vbeta and 13 Jbeta. Using immunoSEQ multiplex PCR, the repertoire was profiled, and TCRdb retains in-frame clones only, with some absent. The repertoire includes 81,000 or so clones, approximately 65% of them detected once, and 5.5% sits in the top ten. Sequenced material: PBMCs. All receptors derive from a woman in her 30s in good health and CMV-seropositive.

As DNA, the CDR3 is TGTGCCATCAGCCCCGATGTGGGACTACAGTACTTC. It yields the protein CAISPDVGLQYF. The V gene is TRBV10-3, the J gene TRBJ2-7, with 7 positions matching TRBD2. The germline V gene has CDR1 ENHRY and CDR2 SYGVKD. The CDR3 extends over 12 amino acids. V gave up 6 bases and J gave up 10 bases; unmatched junction bases: 9.

This clone was seen a few times. This chain joins TRBV10-3 and TRBJ2-7; tentative D call: TRBD1 (5 bases). The germline CDR1 and CDR2 sequences are ENHRY and SYGVKD. The CDR3 loop spans 11 amino acids. V was shortened by 4 bases and J by 5 bases, with 6 bases between the two germline ends. The CDR3 reads CAISGRDEQYF. The CDR3, as DNA: TGTGCCATCAGTGGCAGGGACGAGCAGTACTTC.

This clone was observed once. The chain joins TRBV2 to TRBJ1-5; D remains unclear. V lost 1 base and J 9 bases, leaving 13 bases between the germline ends. This CDR3 has 14 amino acids. CDR1 is SNHLY, CDR2 FYNNEI, per germline. Here the CDR3 DNA reads TGTGCCAGCAGTGAAGGAGGGCCAAGCTTGCCCCAGCATTTT. Its translation: CASSEGGPSLPQHF.

This clone was observed a handful of times. The genes are TRBV25-1 and TRBJ1-3, with a possible D match to TRBD1 (5 bases). The germline V gene has CDR1 MGHDK and CDR2 SYGVNS. V was trimmed by 4 bases and J by 2 bases, leaving 9 bases between them. There are 14 residues in the CDR3. The CDR3 bases are TGTGCCAGCAGTGCGGGGGTTGCTGGAAACACCATATATTTT. Translating it yields CASSAGVAGNTIYF.

The chain couples TRBV5-1 to TRBJ2-7; 10 bases agree with TRBD2. Germline-derived CDR1 and CDR2 are SGHRS and YFSETQ. The V gene end was trimmed by 3 bases and the J gene end by 0 bases; junction bases not matched to a gene: 3. The CDR3 consists of 15 residues. CDR3 amino acids: CASSSSGGYSYEQYF. Here the CDR3 DNA reads TGCGCCAGCAGCTCTAGCGGGGGCTACTCCTACGAGCAGTACTTC.

The chain employs TRBV27 and TRBJ1-1; D not resolved. V lost 3 bases and J 4 bases, leaving 6 bases between the germline ends. This CDR3 contains 12 residues. CDR1 is MNHEY and CDR2 is SMNVEV in the germline V gene (reference sequence). The CDR3 reads CASSFRGTEAFF. DNA for the CDR3: TGTGCCAGCAGTTTCCGCGGCACTGAAGCTTTCTTT.

CDR3 residues: CASRLGQGGNQPQHF. The CDR3 DNA sequence: TGTGCCAGCAGGTTGGGACAGGGTGGCAATCAGCCCCAGCATTTT. The chain joins TRBV6-5 to TRBJ1-5; the match to TRBD1 covers 9 bases. The germline V gene has CDR1 MNHEY and CDR2 SVGAGI. The V gene end was trimmed by 6 bases and the J gene end by 2 bases; junction bases not matched to a gene: 5. The CDR3 extends over 15 amino acids.

V is TRBV27 and J is TRBJ2-2, with D possibly being TRBD2 (7 bases). Germline CDR1 reads MNHEY; CDR2 reads SMNVEV (reference sequence). V lost 5 bases to trimming and J lost 6 bases, with 16 bases between them. There are 15 residues in the CDR3. DNA of the CDR3: TGTGCCAGCAGTCATCGGGGGGCGAATCCCGGGGAGCTGTTTTTT. This gives the protein CASSHRGANPGELFF.

This clone has only one observation. As DNA, the CDR3 is TGTGCCAGCAGCCGAACTAGTTCCGAGCAGTACTTC. It specifies CASSRTSSEQYF. This chain connects TRBV6-5 to TRBJ2-7; maybe TRBD2 (5 bases). This CDR3 spans 12 amino acids. CDR1 is MNHEY and CDR2 is SVGAGI in the germline V gene. With 6 bases removed from V and 6 bases from J, the gap between germline ends came to 12 bases.

The chain links TRBV7-2 to TRBJ1-2, with 7 bases fitting TRBD1. Germline V gives CDR1 SGHTA, CDR2 FQGNSA. V was pared by 5 bases and J by 5 bases, with 14 bases of the junction left unmatched. The CDR3 length is 16 residues. The CDR3 loop reads CASSPGGQGNSYGYTF. The CDR3 DNA is TGTGCCAGCAGCCCAGGGGGGCAGGGGAATAGTTATGGCTACACCTTC. The whole variable domain, remainder taken from reference TRBV7-2 and TRBJ1-2, is GAGVSQSPSNKVTEKGKDVELRCDPISGHTALYWYRQSLGQGLEFLIYFQGNSAPDKSGLPSDRFSAERTGGSVSTLTIQRTQQEDSAVYLCASSPGGQGNSYGYTFGSGTRLTVV.

The V call is TRBV6-1, the J call TRBJ1-5; 7 positions match TRBD1. The ends lost 6 bases at V and 3 bases at J; junction bases unmatched: 5. Germline CDR1 and CDR2: MNHNS and SASEGT. The length of the CDR3 is 14 residues. The CDR3 nucleotides read TGTGCCAGCAGACACAGGGGTCACAATCAGCCCCAGCATTTT. It translates to CASRHRGHNQPQHF.

The chain links TRBV4-3 to TRBJ1-3; D call uncertain. V shed 0 bases and J shed 7 bases, with 19 bases lying between them. CDR1 and CDR2 from the germline V gene are LGHNA and YSLEER. The CDR3 is 17 amino acids. DNA of the CDR3: TGCGCCAGCAGCCAAGAGCCGCCTCCCGGAGTAGTGAACACCATATATTTT. Protein product: CASSQEPPPGVVNTIYF.

CDR3 bases: TGCAGCGTCCGACAGGGAGCGGACGAGCAGTACTTC. Protein: CSVRQGADEQYF. J is TRBJ2-7 and V is TRBV29-1; 7 bases line up with TRBD1. Germline CDR1 is SQVTM and CDR2 is ANQGSEA. The CDR3 covers 12 residues. Germline trimming cut 6 bases from V and 5 bases from J; bases unmatched to any gene: 7.

The chain links TRBV2 to TRBJ2-5, with a tentative D call TRBD1 (5 bases). The CDR3 covers 13 residues. In germline, CDR1 is SNHLY, CDR2 FYNNEI. V was cut by 7 bases and J by 1 base, with 10 bases left in between. DNA of the CDR3: TGTGCCAGCAAATGGCAGGGCCAAGAGACCCAGTACTTC. It codes for CASKWQGQETQYF.

This chain connects TRBV28 to TRBJ1-3, with 7 nucleotides matching TRBD1. The CDR3 extends over 16 amino acids. The trim removed 6 bases at V and 0 bases at J, leaving 8 bases unmatched. Looked up from germline, CDR1 is MDHEN and CDR2 is SYDVKM. CDR3 nucleotide sequence: TGTGCCAGCAGGGGACAGAATCCTACCTCTGGAAACACCATATATTTT. It codes for CASRGQNPTSGNTIYF.

This clone showed up just a few times. The rearrangement joins TRBV18 to TRBJ1-1; 9 positions match TRBD1. V lost 8 bases, J lost 2 bases, and 3 bases stayed unmatched. This CDR3 region has 13 residues. The germline gives CDR1 KGHSH, CDR2 LQKENI. The CDR3 loop is CASAGQGNTEAFF. Written as DNA, the CDR3 is TGTGCCAGCGCGGGACAGGGTAACACTGAAGCTTTCTTT.